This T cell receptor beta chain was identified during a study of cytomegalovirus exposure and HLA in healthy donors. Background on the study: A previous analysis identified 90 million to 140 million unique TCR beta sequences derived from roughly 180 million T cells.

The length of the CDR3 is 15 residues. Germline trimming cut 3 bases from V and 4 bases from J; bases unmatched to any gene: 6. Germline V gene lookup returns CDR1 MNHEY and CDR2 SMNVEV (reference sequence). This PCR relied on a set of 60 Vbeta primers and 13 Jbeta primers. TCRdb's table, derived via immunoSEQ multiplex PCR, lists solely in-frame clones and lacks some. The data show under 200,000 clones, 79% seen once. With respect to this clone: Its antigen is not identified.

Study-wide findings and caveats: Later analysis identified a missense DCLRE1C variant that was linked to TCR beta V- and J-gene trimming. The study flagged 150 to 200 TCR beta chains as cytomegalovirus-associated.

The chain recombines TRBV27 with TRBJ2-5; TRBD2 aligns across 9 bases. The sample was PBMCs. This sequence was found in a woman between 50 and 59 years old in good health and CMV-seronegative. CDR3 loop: CASSFSRAGGETQYF. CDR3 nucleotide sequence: TGTGCCAGCAGTTTCTCCCGAGCGGGGGGAGAGACCCAGTACTTC.